The 30 T cell receptor beta chains given below trace back to one sample, sequenced in a study of T cell responses to AZD1222 COVID-19 vaccine. Only in-frame clones appear in the TCRdb table, and some are missing; sequencing was by immunoSEQ multiplex PCR. This sample has about 73,000 clones, with 70% to 90% found just once. The specimen comprised peripheral blood, sampled on day 0 of AZD1222 vaccination. The receptors were gathered from an adult in good health.

This chain joins TRBV5-1 and TRBJ1-4; D gene unclear. Germline V gene data show CDR1 as SGHRS and CDR2 as YFSETQ. CDR3 length: 16 amino acids. V was cut by 0 bases and J by 0 bases, with 9 bases left in between. CDR3 protein: CASSLVGSPTNEKLFF. Written as DNA, the CDR3 is TGCGCCAGCAGCTTGGTGGGCAGTCCAACTAATGAAAAACTGTTTTTT.

V and J are TRBV7-9 and TRBJ1-1; D ambiguous. CDR3 length equals 13 residues. Trimming removed 5 bases at V and 0 bases at J, with 7 bases between. Germline CDR1 is SEHNR and CDR2 is FQNEAQ (reference sequence). The DNA of the CDR3 is TGTGCCAGCAGCCGAGGGTTGAACACTGAAGCTTTCTTT. It encodes CASSRGLNTEAFF.

The V gene is TRBV27, the J gene TRBJ2-4, with TRBD2 matching over 7 bases. Per germline, CDR1 MNHEY and CDR2 SMNVEV (reference sequence). V gave up 5 bases and J gave up 3 bases; unmatched junction bases: 10. The length of the CDR3 is 16 residues. CDR3 DNA: TGTGCCAGCAGTACAATAGCGGGTCAGGGCAAAAACATTCAGTACTTC. This translates into CASSTIAGQGKNIQYF.

In its sample, this clone was seen a few times. The chain employs TRBV6-5 and TRBJ1-2, with D unclear. The CDR3 has 13 residues. V gave up 6 bases and J gave up 6 bases, with 14 bases separating them. Per the germline V gene, CDR1 is MNHEY and CDR2 is SVGAGI. The CDR3: CASRTRHLDGYTF. Here the CDR3 DNA reads TGTGCCAGCAGAACCAGGCACCTGGATGGCTACACCTTC.

This rearrangement joins TRBV7-3 to TRBJ2-7; D is unclear. The CDR3 totals 15 residues. The V gene lost 0 bases and the J gene lost 0 bases, with 9 bases spanning the gap. Germline values: CDR1 SGHTA, CDR2 FQGTGA. The CDR3 DNA reads TGTGCCAGCAGCTTAACGGGTGCGGACTCCTACGAGCAGTACTTC. Residues: CASSLTGADSYEQYF. Full variable domain (missing parts from reference TRBV7-3 and TRBJ2-7): GAGVSQTPSNKVTEKGKYVELRCDPISGHTALYWYRQSLGQGPEFLIYFQGTGAADDSGLPNDRFFAVRPEGSVSTLKIQRTERGDSAVYLCASSLTGADSYEQYFGPGTRLTVT.

Written as DNA, the CDR3 is TGTGCCAGCAGCCCCGCACAGGGTTCCGAAAAACTGTTTTTT. Protein sequence: CASSPAQGSEKLFF. This sequence joins TRBV5-4 and TRBJ1-4; possible D gene TRBD1, 6 bases. The ends were cut back, 4 bases at V and 8 bases at J, with 15 bases in the middle. CDR1 and CDR2 from the germline V gene are SGHNT and YYREEE (reference sequence). The CDR3 runs to 14 residues.

The J gene is TRBJ2-4, the V gene TRBV27, with TRBD1 matching 8 bases. V gave up 6 bases and J gave up 9 bases; unmatched junction bases: 10. The length of the CDR3 is 14 residues. Germline lookup yields CDR1 MNHEY and CDR2 SMNVEV (reference sequence). The DNA for the CDR3 is TGTGCCAGCAGCTCCATGACAGGGGTGAGCATTCAGTACTTC. Amino acid sequence: CASSSMTGVSIQYF.

V is TRBV18 and J is TRBJ1-3; the match to TRBD1 covers 12 bases. V was clipped by 0 bases and J by 4 bases; unmatched bases: 1. The CDR3 length is 16 residues. Germline V gene data show CDR1 as KGHSH and CDR2 as LQKENI. CDR3 nucleotide sequence: TGTGCCAGCTCACCACCGGGACAGGGGGCAGGAAACACCATATATTTT. This encodes CASSPPGQGAGNTIYF.

The chain couples TRBV7-2 to TRBJ1-2; TRBD1 matches 9 bases. The CDR3 extends over 14 amino acids. J was trimmed by 2 bases and V by 5 bases; bases with no gene match: 3. Germline CDR1 SGHTA, CDR2 FQGNSA. The CDR3 nucleotides are TGTGCCAGCAGCCCTACAGGGGGCAACTATGGCTACACCTTC. This encodes CASSPTGGNYGYTF. The variable domain in full, completed from reference TRBV7-2 and TRBJ1-2, reads GAGVSQSPSNKVTEKGKDVELRCDPISGHTALYWYRQSLGQGLEFLIYFQGNSAPDKSGLPSDRFSAERTGGSVSTLTIQRTQQEDSAVYLCASSPTGGNYGYTFGSGTRLTVV.

The V gene is TRBV7-8, the J gene TRBJ2-7; D gene uncertain. V lost 1 base and J lost 3, with 7 bases in between. This CDR3 contains 13 residues. Germline V CDR1 and CDR2: SGHVS, FQNEAQ. The CDR3 loop reads CASSLVLDYEQYF. CDR3 in DNA: TGTGCCAGCAGCTTAGTTCTGGACTACGAGCAGTACTTC. Using reference TRBV7-8 and TRBJ2-7 for the parts outside the CDR3, the full variable domain is GAGVSQSPRYKVAKRGQDVALRCDPISGHVSLFWYQQALGQGPEFLTYFQNEAQLDKSGLPSDRFFAERPEGSVSTLKIQRTQQEDSAVYLCASSLVLDYEQYFGPGTRLTVT.

V usage is TRBV6-5 and J usage is TRBJ1-6; D is unresolved. The CDR3 extends over 13 amino acids. The V end lost 6 bases, the J end lost 3 bases, and 6 bases lay between the germline ends. Germline V gene data show CDR1 as MNHEY and CDR2 as SVGAGI. In DNA form, the CDR3 reads TGTGCCAGCAGCCGGGACTATAATTCACCCCTCCACTTT. Residues: CASSRDYNSPLHF.

The genes are TRBV29-1 and TRBJ1-1, with TRBD1 matching over 8 bases. Trimming removed 6 bases from V and 7 bases from J; junction bases left unmatched: 10. Looked up from germline, CDR1 is SQVTM and CDR2 is ANQGSEA. This CDR3 region has 13 residues. DNA of the CDR3: TGCAGCGTCCACAGGACAGGGAGTAATGAAGCTTTCTTT. Its protein product is CSVHRTGSNEAFF.

The rearrangement uses TRBV5-1 and TRBJ1-6, with TRBD1 as a possible D gene (6 bases). The CDR3 consists of 15 residues. Trimming took 4 bases from V and 5 from J, leaving 13 bases between them. Germline V gene sequence: CDR1 SGHRS, CDR2 YFSETQ. As DNA, the CDR3 is TGCGCCAGCAGCCCCCAGGGACATGATAATTCACCCCTCCACTTT. Protein sequence: CASSPQGHDNSPLHF.

The V call is TRBV28, the J call TRBJ1-2; 8 bases match TRBD1. V dropped 2 bases and J dropped 1; count of bases not matched to a gene: 6. Germline V lookup: CDR1 MDHEN, CDR2 SYDVKM. This CDR3 contains 16 residues. DNA for the CDR3: TGTGCCAGCAGTTTAGGAGGACAGGGAGTTAACTATGGCTACACCTTC. This sequence encodes CASSLGGQGVNYGYTF.

DNA for the CDR3: TGTGCCAGCAGCCAAACGACAGGGAGTATAGAGACCCAGTACTTC. Its protein is CASSQTTGSIETQYF. This chain connects TRBV3-1 (or the pseudogene TRBV3-2) to TRBJ2-5, with 7 bases identical to TRBD1. V dropped 2 bases and J dropped 4; count of bases not matched to a gene: 7. CDR1 LGHDT and CDR2 YNNKEL come from the germline V gene (reference sequence). The CDR3 has 15 amino acids.

The chain uses TRBV11-3 and TRBJ2-5, with 14 bases that match TRBD2. The junction had 9 bases not matched to a gene; V was cut back by 4 bases and J by 2 bases. This CDR3 contains 18 residues. The V gene's germline CDR1 is SGHNT and CDR2 YENEEA. CDR3 coding DNA: TGTGCCAGCAGCTCGAACCCGGGACTAGCGGGGGATCAAGAGACCCAGTACTTC. It encodes CASSSNPGLAGDQETQYF.

The V and J genes are TRBV5-4 and TRBJ1-6; 7 bases align to TRBD1. Germline lookup yields CDR1 SGHNT and CDR2 YYREEE (reference sequence). J gave up 0 bases and V 4 bases, and 16 bases lay outside the gene matches. The CDR3 has 20 amino acids. CDR3 loop: CASSPLDRLLISSYNSPLHF. The CDR3 DNA reads as TGTGCCAGCAGCCCCCTGGACAGGCTATTGATCAGCTCCTATAATTCACCCCTCCACTTT.

The genes are TRBV7-9 and TRBJ2-1; 8 bases align to TRBD1. Germline V gene sequence: CDR1 SEHNR, CDR2 FQNEAQ (reference sequence). V shed 1 base and J 4 bases; nucleotides not matched to a gene: 0. This CDR3 comprises 14 residues. This chain's CDR3 is CASSLGTGYNEQFF. CDR3 sequence (DNA): TGTGCCAGCAGCTTAGGGACAGGGTACAATGAGCAGTTCTTC.

This chain joins TRBV14 and TRBJ2-7, with 8 positions matching TRBD2. V lost 2 bases to trimming and J lost 0 bases; unmatched junction nucleotides: 3. The CDR3 consists of 15 residues. Germline V gene data show CDR1 as SGHDN and CDR2 as FVKESK. For the CDR3, the DNA is TGTGCCAGCAGCCAACCGGGACTAGGCTCCTACGAGCAGTACTTC. It translates to CASSQPGLGSYEQYF.

This clone was detected once. A much larger clone is a single base away; this may be a read error. The CDR3 nucleotides are TGTGCCAGCAGTTTATTGGAAACTGAAGCTTTCTTT. This sequence encodes CASSLLETEAFF. The V call is TRBV12-3 or TRBV12-4, the J call TRBJ1-1; D remains ambiguous. This CDR3 region has 12 residues. V lost 2 bases, J lost 5 bases, and 6 bases lay in between.

The rearrangement uses TRBV20-1 and TRBJ1-1; 9 positions agree with TRBD1. The length of the CDR3 is 16 residues. Germline assignment: CDR1 DFQATT and CDR2 SNEGSKA (reference sequence). The junction had 11 bases not matched to a gene; V was cut back by 3 bases and J by 3 bases. The chain's CDR3 is CSASPRDRDHYTEAFF. The CDR3 coding sequence is TGCAGTGCTAGTCCCCGGGACAGGGACCATTACACTGAAGCTTTCTTT.

CDR3 sequence: CASSLDSGELFF. In nucleotides, the CDR3 is TGTGCCAGCAGCCTGGATTCCGGGGAGCTGTTTTTT. The chain has TRBV7-3 and TRBJ2-2, with D hard to call. CDR3 length: 12 residues. CDR1 SGHTA and CDR2 FQGTGA come from the germline V gene. The germline V and J ends were trimmed by 5 bases and 6 bases, with 7 bases remaining between them.

The J gene is TRBJ1-1, the V gene TRBV30; the D gene is possibly TRBD1 (6 bases). V was pared by 4 bases and J by 4 bases, with 10 bases between. CDR1 is GTSNPN and CDR2 is SVGIG in the germline V gene (reference sequence). The CDR3 is 12 amino acids. In DNA, the CDR3 is TGTGCCTGGATCGGGACAAGCACTGAAGCTTTCTTT. Protein product: CAWIGTSTEAFF.

V gene TRBV28 combines with J gene TRBJ1-5, with 10 bases identical to TRBD1. Germline V gives CDR1 MDHEN, CDR2 SYDVKM. J was trimmed by 0 bases and V by 0 bases; bases with no gene match: 5. This CDR3 comprises 18 residues. CDR3 coding DNA: TGTGCCAGCAGTTTATGGGACCGGGACAGGGGTAGCAATCAGCCCCAGCATTTT. Residues: CASSLWDRDRGSNQPQHF.

The chain couples TRBV6-2 or TRBV6-3 to TRBJ1-2; D is unresolved. CDR3 length: 16 amino acids. With 0 bases removed from V and 2 bases from J, the gap between germline ends came to 13 bases. Germline CDR1 is MNHEY and CDR2 is SVGEGT. CDR3: CASSYSTGSWNYGYTF. CDR3 DNA: TGTGCCAGCAGTTACTCGACCGGGTCGTGGAACTATGGCTACACCTTC.

The V gene is TRBV6-2 or TRBV6-3, the J gene TRBJ2-7; 8 nucleotides align to TRBD2. Germline V CDR1 and CDR2: MNHEY, SVGEGT. CDR3 length: 15 residues. J gave up 0 bases and V 5 bases, and 6 bases lay outside the gene matches. The CDR3 nucleotides are TGTGCCAGCAGTATGAGCGGGAGCAGCTCCTACGAGCAGTACTTC. Its translation is CASSMSGSSSYEQYF.

The genes are TRBV28 and TRBJ2-5, with 7 bases fitting TRBD1. Germline-derived CDR1 and CDR2 are MDHEN and SYDVKM. V shed 4 bases and J 1 base; nucleotides not matched to a gene: 9. The CDR3 is made up of 16 amino acids. The CDR3 DNA sequence: TGTGCCAGCAGTTCGACAGGGAAAAAATTCCAAGAGACCCAGTACTTC. This sequence encodes CASSSTGKKFQETQYF.

This chain joins TRBV7-8 and TRBJ2-5; D is perhaps TRBD1 or TRBD2 (6 bases each). This CDR3 spans 13 amino acids. Germline assignment: CDR1 SGHVS and CDR2 FQNEAQ. Trimming left V 8 bases short and J 4 bases short, with 14 bases between. The CDR3 is CASRRGLGETQYF. DNA for the CDR3: TGTGCCAGCCGTCGGGGGCTCGGAGAGACCCAGTACTTC.

The chain has TRBV2 and TRBJ2-2; tentative D call: TRBD2 (6 bases). Deletions cut 4 bases from V and 4 bases from J, with 7 bases between. The CDR3 is made up of 13 amino acids. Germline-derived CDR1 and CDR2 are SNHLY and FYNNEI. The CDR3 DNA sequence: TGTGCCAGCAGTGGGGAGGTCACCGGGGAGCTGTTTTTT. Translated, it gives CASSGEVTGELFF.

V and J are TRBV7-2 and TRBJ2-2; D is unresolved. The CDR3 length is 14 residues. Trimming shortened V by 3 bases and J by 0 bases, and 5 bases separated the two germline ends. CDR1 and CDR2 (germline): SGHTA, FQGNSA. This CDR3 is CASSFAANTGELFF. The CDR3 DNA reads TGTGCCAGCAGCTTCGCCGCGAACACCGGGGAGCTGTTTTTT.